The clone carrying this T cell receptor beta chain was seen only a few times. Its target is unknown. A single heparinised blood sample, averaging roughly 0.11 L, was obtained per donor. Central memory, naive, regulatory and stem cell-like memory CD4+ cells were sorted by CD45RO/CCR7/CD25/CD127/CD95/CD27. These data belong to a study of beta chain features in type 1 diabetes. Overall study findings and caveats: All four CD4+ subsets from Type 1 diabetes patients carried moderately but significantly shorter TCRB CDR3s. Among patients, naive, central memory and Treg TCRB repertoires appeared more similar than among healthy donors.

Isolated RNA was reverse transcribed in full, so expressed TCRB transcripts were sequenced. Data came from immunoSEQ multiplex PCR; TCRdb stores just in-frame clones and leaves some out. Of some 350,000 clones in the sample, 9.6% were seen once. CDR1 MNHNY and CDR2 SVGAGI come from the germline V gene (reference sequence). This CDR3 contains 14 residues. The V gene end was trimmed by 6 bases and the J gene end by 0 bases; junction bases not matched to a gene: 4. The V call is TRBV6-6, the J call TRBJ1-1; 7 nucleotides agree with TRBD1. Sequenced: central memory CD4+ T cells from blood. The clonotype originates from a man aged 25 to 40 with type 1 diabetes. The CDR3 spells CASSWTGLNTEAFF. The CDR3 bases are TGTGCCAGCAGCTGGACAGGTTTGAACACTGAAGCTTTCTTT.